This T cell receptor beta chain derives from a study of blood T cells in healthy people across ages (dated by TCRdb to between 2014 and 2016). The study in broad terms: In model experiments, template switching captured about one uniquely barcoded TCR beta cDNA molecule for every two T cells. Age-related changes in TCR beta repertoire diversity were measured in the study by deep sequencing normalized with unique cDNA molecular identifiers. Donors were grouped into four age groups: young (average about 15 years), middle-aged (about 38), aged (62) and long-lived (approximately 81). To avoid experimental bias, donors of different ages were randomly spread across the sequencing lanes. For two donors (one aged 18 to 30 and one aged 80 or older), the study analyzed two additional independent replicas of 1 million unique cDNA reads from the same blood draw. Summary of the overall study and its limitations: Compared with the aged group, more naive CD4+ T cells, fewer expanded clones and increased TCR diversity were shown by the long-lived group, suggesting age selection. Since profiling was done on bulk unsorted PBMCs, naive and antigen-experienced compartments could not be conclusively compared. Estimates of total diversity based on one million sequenced T cells were regarded as lower bounds and as underestimates. A strong correlation was found between observed TCR beta diversity and the percentage of naive T cells measured by flow cytometry. Observed TCR beta diversity per million T cells fell roughly linearly with age, and a significant reduction was already apparent by age roughly 41. Donor CMV infection status was unknown, potentially confounding age-related changes in expanded clonotypes.

V loses 4 bases, J loses 0 bases, and the germline ends lie 17 bases apart. There are 17 amino acids in the CDR3, from cysteine to phenylalanine inclusive. Kept here is only the CDR3 DNA, which spans 51 bases and is read in frame from base 1. This clonotype was seen repeatedly, ten times or more. Which antigen it targets is not known. No base quality information exists; no much larger clone differs at one position. Donors were approximately 42 systemically healthy Caucasian individuals from Russia aged roughly 6 to 95 years. Ten milliliters of peripheral blood were drawn from each donor into EDTA-treated Vacutainer tubes. Ficoll-Paque density-gradient centrifugation was used to isolate PBMCs, with at least 6 million per sample. Total RNA was extracted from PBMCs with Trizol reagent, with at least 6 micrograms obtained per sample. Naive CD45RAhigh/CD27high T cell percentages were measured by flow cytometry on a PBMC aliquot from every donor.

Library creation used 5' RACE. The sequencer listed for this sample is Illumina HiSeq 2500. A second PCR of about 7 to 12 cycles was run with a J-beta primer mix and a sample-barcoded 5' primer. A template-switch 5' adaptor carrying 12 random nucleotides introduced a unique molecular identifier onto each TCR beta cDNA molecule. Each sample yielded at least 3 million CDR3-containing paired-end reads. First-strand cDNA was synthesized from all RNA with the Mint cDNA synthesis kit, primed by a TRBC-specific oligonucleotide. After uracil-DNA glycosylase treatment, a first 18-cycle PCR used universal primers M1SS and BC2_uni_R on all cDNA. The authors' analysis ran thus. For normalization, 1 million high-quality reads were randomly selected from each sample, with every read carrying a distinct molecular identifier. Instead of being binned into consensus sequences, reads with shared molecular identifiers were discarded. MiTCR, set to a Q25 quality threshold and the strictest error-elimination algorithm, was used for CDR3 identification, clonotype clustering and error correction. Lower-bound total TCR beta diversity was estimated with a nonparametric unseen species model using Euler transformation. Using fastp trimming at Q25 and MiXCR clonotype assembly, TCRdb reanalyzed the public sequencing data and kept in-frame beta chains. Rows with a matching CDR3 protein are joined into one entry that keeps the most common DNA and genes. TCRdb's processing, not the authors' own work, is the source of the V and J calls. The sample has 950,000 to 1,200,000 distinct CDR3 sequences on record, roughly two fifths of them singletons. The ten largest clones represent 10% to 15% of the sample.

Sequencing was performed on blood. The receptor was derived from a man aged 18 to 30 in good health. The chain uses TRBV12-3 or TRBV12-4 and TRBJ2-3, with the D gene call left open. At the DNA level, the sequence is TGTGCCAGCAGTTCCCCCCAATATCGCTCTAGCACAGATACGCAGTATTTT. The encoded protein is CASSSPQYRSSTDTQYF.